The clone carrying this TCR beta chain came up a few times. Its target is not known. The CDR3 loop spans 16 amino acids. The V segment lost 4 bases and the J segment 1 base; nucleotides outside the gene matches: 6. Germline-derived CDR1 and CDR2 are MGHRA and YSYEKL. The PCR used 60 Vbeta and 13 Jbeta primers. Repertoires were generated with immunoSEQ multiplex PCR, while TCRdb's copy carries only in-frame clones and drops some. The sample has 75,000 or so clones; approximately 74% are singletons. The data were taken from a study of cytomegalovirus exposure and HLA in healthy donors. Overall study findings and caveats: As a later analysis revealed, most CMV-associated TCR beta chains appeared HLA-restricted. Near-uniform donor sequencing depth was presumed by presence/absence analyses.

Nominal health characterized the donors when sampled, though unrecorded immune exposures were likely. Sequenced input: PBMCs. The source is a woman aged 30 to 39 in good health and CMV-seropositive. The rearrangement joins TRBV4-1 to TRBJ1-1; the match to TRBD1 covers 10 bases. CDR3 sequence: CASSLGQGSKNTEAFF. The DNA of the CDR3 is TGCGCCAGCAGCCTGGGACAGGGGAGTAAGAACACTGAAGCTTTCTTT.